The rows below give T cell receptor beta chains drawn from one sample of a study of T cell responses to AZD1222 COVID-19 vaccine. Profiling relied on immunoSEQ multiplex PCR, and the TCRdb table lists in-frame clones only, not all of them. The repertoire holds some 130,000 clones, roughly 90% seen once, with 8.4% in the top ten. The sample in question was peripheral blood, obtained on day 0 of AZD1222 vaccination. Receptors were obtained from an adult in good health. CDR3s include the opening cysteine and the closing phenylalanine or tryptophan. The order of the fields is V gene, D gene, clone size, J gene, CDR3 DNA, CDR3 protein. D genes are given only for firm matches. Size is stated for part of the rows, as once, few or many counts, or as a class when the clone is expanded.

TRBV6-5,.,.,TRBJ1-2,TGTGCCAGCAGAACCGGGACAAAGTTTAAGGGCTACACCTTC,CASRTGTKFKGYTF
TRBV4-2,TRBD2,.,TRBJ2-7,TGTGCCAGCGGTCTAGCGGGAGTTTACGAGCAGTACTTC,CASGLAGVYEQYF
TRBV7-3,.,.,TRBJ2-1,TGTGCCAGCAGTTCGTCCCGTAATGACAATGAGCAGTTCTTC,CASSSSRNDNEQFF
TRBV9,.,.,TRBJ2-1,TGTGCCAGCAGCGTATCCCAAAACAATGAGCAGTTCTTC,CASSVSQNNEQFF
TRBV4-1,.,.,TRBJ1-1,TGCGCCAGCAGCCAAGAGACCGGGGCTGAGGGAAACACTGAAGCTTTCTTT,CASSQETGAEGNTEAFF
TRBV7-9,.,once,TRBJ1-1,TGTGCCAGCAGCCCGGGACACCTTGCCACTGAAGCTTTCTTT,CASSPGHLATEAFF
TRBV12-3/TRBV12-4,.,.,TRBJ1-1,TGTGCCAGCACCGGCTACACTGAAGCTTTCTTT,CASTGYTEAFF
TRBV29-1,.,.,TRBJ2-2,TGCAGCGTTGCTGTTCCGAACACCGGGGAGCTGTTTTTT,CSVAVPNTGELFF
TRBV11-3,.,few,TRBJ2-7,TGTGCCAGCAGCTTAGAACGGCACTACGAGCAGTACTTC,CASSLERHYEQYF
TRBV5-1,TRBD1,once,TRBJ1-2,TGCGCCAGCAGCACGGACAGGGCTGGGTATGGCTACACCTTC,CASSTDRAGYGYTF
TRBV18,.,.,TRBJ1-6,TGTGCCAGCTCACCAGTCGCCAGGACAATCCAGGATTCACCCCTCCACTTT,CASSPVARTIQDSPLHF
TRBV19,TRBD1,.,TRBJ2-1,TGTGCCAGTAGTTCCGGGACAGGGGTCACCGTTGAGCAGTTCTTC,CASSSGTGVTVEQFF
TRBV7-8,TRBD1,.,TRBJ2-2,TGTGCCAGCAGCTTAAGACAGGGGGCCCGGGCCGGGGAGCTGTTTTTT,CASSLRQGARAGELFF
TRBV30,TRBD1,.,TRBJ1-5,TGTGCCTGCAACAGGGGCAGTGGCAATCAGCCCCAGCATTTT,CACNRGSGNQPQHF
TRBV7-9,.,.,TRBJ2-1,TGTGCCAGCACCACCCGGGGGGCTTCGACCTACAATGAGCAGTTCTTC,CASTTRGASTYNEQFF
TRBV24-1,.,.,TRBJ2-6,TGTGCCACCAGTGACGGGGACCTGTCGGGGGCCAACGTCCTGACTTTC,CATSDGDLSGANVLTF